This is a list of T cell receptor beta chains from one sample in a study of cytomegalovirus exposure and HLA in healthy donors. Produced via immunoSEQ multiplex PCR; TCRdb's table is partial and in-frame only. The table records more than 45,000 clones, roughly 80% of them present only once. Sequenced material: PBMCs. Source of these receptors: a man between 25 and 39 years old in good health and CMV-seronegative. CDR3s include the opening cysteine and the closing phenylalanine or tryptophan.

V gene	CDR3 length	CDR3 protein
TRBV4-3	15	CASSQEWTVRQPQHF
TRBV28	14	CASIYRDRVVEQYF
TRBV5-1	14	CASSIGTVQETQYF
TRBV7-6	15	CASSHPGGSTDTQYF
TRBV6-6	15	CASSYRGRASGELFF
TRBV7-3	14	CASSLIAGGGEQFF
TRBV27	13	CATSYFRGYEQYF
TRBV7-9	16	CASSLDLTGGQETQYF
TRBV19	13	CASSIDRGGKAFF
TRBV25-1	14	CASSRQGAGNTIYF
TRBV29-1	16	CSVEDKGPPGPYEQYF
TRBV7-2	14	CASSFADRANEQFF
TRBV7-2	16	CASSLTDRRAGGPQHF
TRBV6-5	11	CASSQGETQYF
TRBV29-1	14	CSVVKQGISYEQYF
TRBV28	14	CASSLGGPPYEQYF
TRBV6-6	14	CASSYSRRSYGYTF
TRBV14	15	CASSLVRDTQETQYF
TRBV6-6	15	CASSSPDRSSYEQYF
TRBV7-9	15	CASSLAETYQGGYTF
TRBV7-2	17	CASSLKIAGGPNNEQFF
TRBV7-3	14	CASSLMGGTDTQYF
TRBV11-3	15	CASSLDGTSFYGYTF
TRBV19	15	CASNFRTSGFAEQFF
TRBV19	18	CASSRGRGGGRITDTQYF
TRBV11-1	17	CASTTGLAGEGTDTQYF
TRBV29-1	13	CSFRGKFSYEQYF
TRBV13	16	CASSSSSRRSSYEQYF
TRBV5-4	16	CASSLALGQLYYGYTF
TRBV6-6	12	CASRRDLSELFF
TRBV19	14	CASSSQGFGQPQHF
TRBV5-4	15	CASSPPLGGQETQYF
TRBV5-1	14	CASHLGQVYNEQFF
TRBV5-5	16	CASSLGGTSAQETQYF
TRBV4-1	17	CASSQELNRVSNQPQHF
TRBV10-3	12	CAISESEDVRYF
TRBV7-6	20	CASSLKLRDRRAPNTGELFF
TRBV30	16	CAWSPMGADSGNTIYF
TRBV10-3	15	CAISERLAGRNEQFF